These 11 T cell receptor beta chains originate from one sample sequenced in a study of T cells in Graves' hyperthyroidism and ophthalmopathy. TCR beta CDR3 regions were amplified from RNA transcripts. Primed by the HTBI set, a first-round RT-PCR was run on the TCR CDR3. From the multiplex PCR reads, TCRdb called clonotypes with MiXCR, one entry per CDR3 protein. The table includes fewer than 650,000 distinct CDR3 sequences, around 50% detected once. The material sequenced was peripheral blood or thyroid tissue (not recorded which). Receptors originate from an adult woman with Graves' disease, either hyperthyroidism or ophthalmopathy (not recorded which).

The chain carries TRBV2 and TRBJ1-6; no clear D. In germline, CDR1 is SNHLY, CDR2 FYNNEI. The CDR3 contains 15 residues. Trimming removed 4 bases from V and 10 bases from J, with 17 bases in between. CDR3 residues: CASSVKPAFLSPLHF. Written as DNA, the CDR3 is TGTGCCAGCAGTGTCAAACCTGCGTTCCTCTCACCCCTCCACTTT.

This CDR3 reads CATSTDGSNQPQHF. CDR3 DNA sequence: TGTGCCACCAGTACCGACGGTAGCAATCAGCCCCAGCATTTT. The V call is TRBV24-1, the J call TRBJ1-5, with D unclear. This CDR3 has 14 residues. V was pared by 6 bases and J by 0 bases, with 8 bases between. Germline CDR1 is KGHDR and CDR2 is SFDVKD.

This clonotype was recorded a few times. The chain uses TRBV29-1 and TRBJ2-5; possibly TRBD2 for D (5 bases). Trimming removed 4 bases at V and 2 bases at J, with 14 bases between. CDR1 and CDR2 (germline): SQVTM, ANQGSEA. This CDR3 contains 14 residues. Written as DNA, the CDR3 is TGCAGCGTTGGTTCCGGGAAATTTCAAGAGACCCAGTACTTC. Translation: CSVGSGKFQETQYF.

This sequence joins TRBV29-1 and TRBJ1-5; TRBD1 matches at 7 bases. V gave up 7 bases and J gave up 4 bases; unmatched junction bases: 10. CDR3 size: 14 residues. CDR1 and CDR2 from the germline V gene are SQVTM and ANQGSEA. The CDR3 DNA follows: TGCAGCGCTAGATACGGGACAGAGAATCAGCCCCAGCATTTT. Protein product: CSARYGTENQPQHF.

A note on this clonotype: A much bigger clone sits one base away, suggesting this may be a read error. The CDR3 loop reads CASSLAALAEEAQYF. The CDR3 DNA follows: TGTGCCAGCAGCTTGGCCGCACTAGCGGAAGAGGCCCAGTACTTC. J is TRBJ2-5 and V is TRBV5-8; 8 positions match TRBD2. Germline CDR1 reads SGHTS; CDR2 reads YDEGEE. This CDR3 is built from 15 residues.

This chain uses TRBV2 with TRBJ1-5; D is uncertain. Germline loops: CDR1 SNHLY, CDR2 FYNNEI. The CDR3 consists of 15 residues. V lost 4 bases and J lost 0, with 10 bases in between. The CDR3 here is CASSAVSSSNQPQHF. The CDR3 DNA is TGTGCCAGCAGTGCGGTCAGTAGTAGCAATCAGCCCCAGCATTTT.

This CDR3 reads CSVDPSGSPTGELFF. In nucleotides, the CDR3 is TGCAGCGTTGATCCTAGCGGGAGCCCCACCGGGGAGCTGTTTTTT. The rearrangement joins TRBV29-1 to TRBJ2-2; 10 bases map to TRBD2. With 3 bases clipped from V and 4 bases from J, the junction kept 5 bases outside the gene matches. The CDR3 contains 15 residues. Germline loops: CDR1 SQVTM, CDR2 ANQGSEA.

The count of this clonotype is one. This chain joins TRBV12-3 or TRBV12-4 and TRBJ2-7; D is uncertain. Trimming pared 9 bases from V and 4 bases from J, leaving 13 bases between. This CDR3 is built from 12 residues. The CDR3 DNA is TGTGCCAGTAGCCCTGCCGTATACGAGCAGTACTTC. Translating it yields CASSPAVYEQYF.

The rearrangement joins TRBV6-5 to TRBJ1-6; 10 bases line up with TRBD1. V lost 5 bases, J lost 7 bases, and 8 bases stayed unmatched. The CDR3 extends over 16 amino acids. CDR1 is MNHEY and CDR2 is SVGAGI in the germline V gene. The CDR3: CASSEGRTGGNSPLHF. CDR3 bases: TGTGCCAGCAGTGAAGGGCGGACAGGGGGAAATTCACCCCTCCACTTT.

This clonotype was seen many times. This rearrangement joins TRBV12-3 or TRBV12-4 to TRBJ1-1; D is unclear. CDR3 length equals 14 residues. The V end lost 3 bases, the J end lost 1 base, and 9 bases lay between the germline ends. The CDR3 bases are TGTGCCAGCAGTTTGATGGAGGGGAACACTGAAGCTTTCTTT. This encodes CASSLMEGNTEAFF.

The chain employs TRBV2 and TRBJ2-5; 9 positions match TRBD1. The CDR3 has 15 amino acids. V trimming: 5 bases; J trimming: 5 bases; junction bases outside the gene matches: 9. Germline-derived CDR1 and CDR2 are SNHLY and FYNNEI. CDR3 protein: CASSLQGAGVETQYF. The DNA for the CDR3 is TGTGCCAGCAGTTTACAGGGGGCGGGAGTGGAGACCCAGTACTTC. The whole variable domain, filled in from reference TRBV2 and TRBJ2-5, reads EPEVTQTPSHQVTQMGQEVILRCVPISNHLYFYWYRQILGQKVEFLVSFYNNEISEKSEIFDDQFSVERPDGSNFTLKIRSTKLEDSAMYFCASSLQGAGVETQYFGPGTRLLVL.